The 6 T cell receptor beta chains listed next were all sequenced from one sample in a study of blood T cells in healthy people across ages. Primers used in a second PCR of about 7 to 12 cycles were a sample-barcoded 5' primer and a J-beta primer mix. TCRdb called the 5' RACE reads again in MiXCR, with one record for every CDR3 protein. The sample carries 1 million to 1.2 million distinct CDR3 sequences, roughly two fifths recorded once. The sequencing input was blood. These receptors all stem from a man between 18 and 35 years old in good health.

This clonotype was counted many times. The rearrangement links TRBV7-9 to TRBJ2-5, with no clear D. The germline V gene encodes CDR1 SEHNR and CDR2 FQNEAQ (reference sequence). The CDR3 contains 14 residues. The V end was cut by 5 bases, the J end by 0 bases, with 10 bases between. The DNA for the CDR3 is TGTGCCAGCAGCAAAGACACGGACCAAGAGACCCAGTACTTC. It specifies CASSKDTDQETQYF.

V usage is TRBV28 and J usage is TRBJ2-5; 8 bases fit TRBD1. Trimming took 7 bases from V and 0 from J; bases not matched to a gene: 7. The CDR3 extends over 15 amino acids. Germline-derived CDR1 and CDR2 are MDHEN and SYDVKM. The CDR3 sequence: CASTTATGDQETQYF. The CDR3 coding sequence is TGTGCCAGCACCACTGCGACAGGGGACCAAGAGACCCAGTACTTC. Using reference TRBV28 and TRBJ2-5 for the parts outside the CDR3, the full variable domain is DVKVTQSSRYLVKRTGEKVFLECVQDMDHENMFWYRQDPGLGLRLIYFSYDVKMKEKGDIPEGYSVSREKKERFSLILESASTNQTSMYLCASTTATGDQETQYFGPGTRLLVL.

This chain uses TRBV12-3 or TRBV12-4 with TRBJ2-1; D is undetermined. V was clipped by 4 bases and J by 7 bases, with 8 bases between them. The CDR3 sequence is 12 residues long. The CDR3 spells CASSSRRNEQFF. CDR3 in DNA: TGTGCCAGCAGTTCCCGAAGGAATGAGCAGTTCTTC.

This clonotype was found once. A much larger clone differs by one base, so this may be a read error. The chain joins TRBV12-3 or TRBV12-4 to TRBJ2-1; D unresolved. The CDR3 contains 13 residues. The germline V and J ends were trimmed by 7 bases and 10 bases, with 17 bases remaining between them. The CDR3 here is CASKQRSNGEQFF. As DNA, the CDR3 is TGTGCCAGCAAACAGAGGAGTAACGGCGAGCAGTTCTTC.

A few counts support this clonotype. This sequence joins TRBV19 and TRBJ2-2, with 7 nucleotides matching TRBD1. V was clipped by 7 bases and J by 0 bases; unmatched bases: 2. The CDR3 runs to 14 residues. From germline, CDR1 is LNHDA and CDR2 SQIVND (reference sequence). Written as DNA, the CDR3 is TGTGCCAGTACCGGGACAGCGAACACCGGGGAGCTGTTTTTT. It encodes CASTGTANTGELFF.

The rearrangement links TRBV20-1 to TRBJ1-4; a weak D match, TRBD1 (5 bases). V was clipped by 0 bases and J by 4 bases, with 12 bases between them. The CDR3 covers 15 residues. CDR1 and CDR2 from the germline V gene are DFQATT and SNEGSKA (reference sequence). CDR3 DNA: TGCAGTGCTAGAGATTTGGGACGGATTAATGAAAAACTGTTTTTT. Protein: CSARDLGRINEKLFF.